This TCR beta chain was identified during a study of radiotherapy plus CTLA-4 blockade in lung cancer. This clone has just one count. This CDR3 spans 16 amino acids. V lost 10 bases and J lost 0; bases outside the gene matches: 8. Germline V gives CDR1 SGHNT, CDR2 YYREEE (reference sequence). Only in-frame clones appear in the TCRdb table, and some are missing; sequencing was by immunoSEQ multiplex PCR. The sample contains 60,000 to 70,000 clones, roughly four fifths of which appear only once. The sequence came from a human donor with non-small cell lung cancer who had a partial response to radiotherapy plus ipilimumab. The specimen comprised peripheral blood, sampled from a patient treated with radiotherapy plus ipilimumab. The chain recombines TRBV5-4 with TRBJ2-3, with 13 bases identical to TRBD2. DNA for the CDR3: TGTGCCGGAAGTGGGACTAGCGGGAAAAGCACAGATACGCAGTATTTT. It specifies CAGSGTSGKSTDTQYF. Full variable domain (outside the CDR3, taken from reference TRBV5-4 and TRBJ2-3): ETGVTQSPTHLIKTRGQQVTLRCSSQSGHNTVSWYQQALGQGPQFIFQYYREEENGRGNFPPRFSGLQFPNYSSELNVNALELDDSALYLCAGSGTSGKSTDTQYFGPGTRLTVL.